This passage covers 30 T cell receptor beta chains from one sample sequenced in a study of blood T cells in healthy people across ages. Next came a second PCR, run for about 6 to 11 cycles, which used a sample-barcoded 5' primer along with a J-beta primer mix. Via MiXCR, TCRdb re-called the 5' RACE reads, giving one row per CDR3 protein. The sample lists 1.5 million to 2 million distinct CDR3 sequences, 28% occurring once. Sequencing was carried out using blood. The origin of the receptors is a young woman in good health.

The table lists this clonotype with a few counts. J is TRBJ1-2 and V is TRBV19; D is unresolved. Trimming took 7 bases from V and 0 from J, leaving 15 bases between them. Germline V lookup: CDR1 LNHDA, CDR2 SQIVND (reference sequence). The CDR3 length is 15 residues. CDR3 residues: CASKPALNPNYGYTF. The CDR3 DNA is TGTGCCAGTAAACCCGCGTTGAATCCTAACTATGGCTACACCTTC.

This chain connects TRBV20-1 to TRBJ2-5; TRBD1 might be the D (6 bases). This CDR3 region has 14 residues. The V gene lost 5 bases and the J gene lost 1 base, with 14 bases spanning the gap. CDR1 DFQATT and CDR2 SNEGSKA come from the germline V gene (reference sequence). This CDR3 reads CSALRTETQETQYF. DNA of the CDR3: TGCAGTGCTCTCCGGACAGAGACCCAAGAGACCCAGTACTTC.

This chain connects TRBV7-2 to TRBJ2-7, with a tentative D call TRBD1 (6 bases). There are 15 residues in the CDR3. Germline CDR1 SGHTA, CDR2 FQGNSA. Trimming removed 3 bases at V and 7 bases at J, with 19 bases between. CDR3 residues: CASSFRPGHGGEQYF. CDR3 coding DNA: TGTGCCAGCAGCTTTCGTCCGGGACACGGCGGTGAGCAGTACTTC.

This clonotype was recorded many times. This chain connects TRBV29-1 to TRBJ2-5; the D gene is possibly TRBD1 (6 bases). V lost 6 bases, J lost 1 base, and 15 bases lay in between. Germline V gene lookup returns CDR1 SQVTM and CDR2 ANQGSEA. The CDR3 has 14 residues. The CDR3 nucleotides read TGCAGCGTCCACGGAGCGGACAGCCAAGAGACCCAGTACTTC. This translates into CSVHGADSQETQYF. Supplemented by reference TRBV29-1 and TRBJ2-5, the full variable domain reads SAVISQKPSRDICQRGTSLTIQCQVDSQVTMMFWYRQQPGQSLTLIATANQGSEATYESGFVIDKFPISRPNLTFSTLTVSNMSPEDSSIYLCSVHGADSQETQYFGPGTRLLVL.

This clonotype was detected only once. A read error may explain this, as a much larger clone is one base away. In DNA, the CDR3 is TGTGCCAGCAGTTGCGCGGGCTCTGGGGCCAACGTCCTGACTTTC. Amino acids: CASSCAGSGANVLTF. This chain connects TRBV6-2 or TRBV6-3 to TRBJ2-6; maybe TRBD2 (5 bases). Germline CDR1 and CDR2: MNHEY and SVGEGT. V lost 4 bases and J lost 0, with 7 bases in between. This CDR3 has 15 amino acids.

This clonotype showed up just a few times. This sequence joins TRBV10-3 and TRBJ1-1; maybe TRBD1 (6 bases). V lost 5 bases, J lost 6 bases, and 10 bases lay in between. This CDR3 has 12 residues. Germline lookup yields CDR1 ENHRY and CDR2 SYGVKD. The CDR3 reads CAISQGPAEAFF. The CDR3 bases are TGTGCCATCAGTCAGGGGCCGGCTGAAGCTTTCTTT.

As to this clonotype: One end of the junction is discordant with germline, which a read error may explain. V gene TRBV2 combines with J gene TRBJ2-7; the D is unclear. Germline V gene sequence: CDR1 SNHLY, CDR2 FYNNEI. The CDR3 loop spans 14 amino acids. The CDR3 coding sequence is TGTGCCAGCAGTGCGTCCCAGATGGGCTACGGGCAGTACTTC. The encoded protein is CASSASQMGYGQYF.

The chain couples TRBV15 to TRBJ2-5, with D uncertain. In germline, CDR1 is LNHNV, CDR2 YYDKDF (reference sequence). V lost 9 bases and J 3 bases, leaving 11 bases between the germline ends. CDR3 length: 12 amino acids. The CDR3 coding sequence is TGTGCCACGGGGATTGGGAAAGAGACCCAGTACTTC. Translated: CATGIGKETQYF.

This chain uses TRBV5-1 with TRBJ2-3, with a tentative D call TRBD1 (6 bases). The CDR3 contains 16 residues. V lost 0 bases and J lost 8, with 19 bases in between. Germline CDR1 is SGHRS and CDR2 is YFSETQ. CDR3 nucleotides: TGCGCCAGCAGCTTGGGCAGCGCCTCCACACAGGGTACGCAGTATTTT. This translates into CASSLGSASTQGTQYF.

This clonotype occurred a few times. The gene calls are TRBV12-3 or TRBV12-4 and TRBJ2-1; tentatively, D is TRBD2 (7 bases). The CDR3 is 15 amino acids. The V end lost 1 base, the J end lost 7 bases, and 14 bases lay between the germline ends. The CDR3 loop is CASSLGGGAVNEQFF. The DNA for the CDR3 is TGTGCCAGCAGTTTAGGAGGGGGGGCGGTAAATGAGCAGTTCTTC.

V is TRBV6-1 and J is TRBJ2-3, with D perhaps given as TRBD1 or TRBD2 (5 bases each). This CDR3 is 14 amino acids long. V was clipped by 4 bases and J by 5 bases, with 13 bases between them. Germline V gives CDR1 MNHNS, CDR2 SASEGT. CDR3 loop: CASSGGGGIDTQYF. Here the CDR3 DNA reads TGTGCCAGCAGTGGTGGGGGTGGTATAGATACGCAGTATTTT.

The chain couples TRBV5-1 to TRBJ1-1; D unresolved. The germline V gene has CDR1 SGHRS and CDR2 YFSETQ. The CDR3 runs 13 residues. Trimming removed 5 bases from V and 0 bases from J, with 8 bases in between. The CDR3 coding sequence is TGCGCCAGCAGGCTAGAGATGAACACTGAAGCTTTCTTT. Protein product: CASRLEMNTEAFF.

The V gene is TRBV20-1, the J gene TRBJ2-7; D might be TRBD1 (8 bases). V was clipped by 1 base and J by 1 base, with 14 bases between them. Germline CDR1 and CDR2: DFQATT and SNEGSKA (reference sequence). This CDR3 has 15 residues. The CDR3 protein is CSARGTGRESYEQYF. The CDR3 DNA sequence: TGCAGTGCTAGAGGGACAGGGAGGGAGTCCTACGAGCAGTACTTC.

The chain is built from TRBV21-1 and TRBJ2-1; the table's D call of TRBD1 was not tested on the DNA. TRBV21-1 is termed a pseudogene. This CDR3 has 17 residues. CDR3 coding DNA: TGTGCCAGCAGCGCCGACAGGCTACCCCTCATCTTCTGCGAGCAGTTCTTC. Amino acids: CASSADRLPLIFCEQFF.

The rearrangement joins TRBV6-6 to TRBJ1-5; the match to TRBD1 covers 9 bases. The V and J ends lost 11 bases and 1 base, in that order; junction bases with no gene match: 12. CDR1 is MNHNY, CDR2 SVGAGI, per germline (reference sequence). The CDR3 loop spans 16 amino acids. The chain's CDR3 is CAWGTGLGRSNQPQHF. The DNA of the CDR3 is TGTGCCTGGGGGACAGGGCTCGGGAGGAGCAATCAGCCCCAGCATTTT.

This clonotype was seen at least ten times. V and J are TRBV27 and TRBJ2-7; possibly TRBD1 for D (5 bases). Trimming cost V 5 bases and J 2 bases, with 13 bases left between them. From germline, CDR1 is MNHEY and CDR2 SMNVEV (reference sequence). The CDR3 spans 14 residues. As DNA, the CDR3 is TGTGCCAGCAGTCCCCGCAGGGCGCCCTACGAGCAGTACTTC. Translation: CASSPRRAPYEQYF.

For this clonotype: Lacking the conserved final phenylalanine or tryptophan, this CDR3 likely reflects a read error. V usage is TRBV5-1 and J usage is TRBJ2-6; D unclear. CDR3 size: 15 residues. CDR1 is SGHRS, CDR2 YFSETQ, per germline. The V end was cut by 0 bases, the J end by 2 bases, with 6 bases between. CDR3 loop: CASSLASPGANVLTY. CDR3 coding DNA: TGCGCCAGCAGCTTGGCATCCCCTGGGGCCAACGTCCTGACTTAC.

This clonotype was observed a handful of times. This sequence joins TRBV7-6 and TRBJ1-4; 10 bases match TRBD1. The trim removed 5 bases at V and 7 bases at J, leaving 7 bases unmatched. Germline V CDR1 and CDR2: SGHVS, FNYEAQ. The CDR3 is made up of 15 amino acids. CDR3 amino acids: CASSPGQGDGEKLFF. In nucleotides, the CDR3 is TGTGCCAGCAGCCCCGGACAGGGGGACGGTGAAAAACTGTTTTTT.

In its sample, this clonotype was seen many times. The V gene is TRBV20-1, the J gene TRBJ2-1; 11 bases line up with TRBD2. The CDR3 extends over 14 amino acids. Per germline, CDR1 DFQATT and CDR2 SNEGSKA (reference sequence). V lost 6 bases and J lost 2; bases outside the gene matches: 3. CDR3: CSAHSGRAYNEQFF. Here the CDR3 DNA reads TGCAGTGCGCATAGCGGGAGGGCCTACAATGAGCAGTTCTTC.

CDR3: CASRGWTTNTEAFF. The CDR3 DNA reads as TGTGCCAGCAGGGGGTGGACAACGAACACTGAAGCTTTCTTT. J is TRBJ1-1 and V is TRBV5-5, with D perhaps TRBD1 (5 bases). This CDR3 contains 14 residues. CDR1 and CDR2 from the germline V gene are SGHKS and YYEKEE (reference sequence). V lost 5 bases, J lost 1 base, and 12 bases lay in between.

This clonotype was found a few times. The rearrangement joins TRBV29-1 to TRBJ1-1; the D is unclear. Between the trimmed V and J ends, which lost 7 bases and 1 base, there was a span of 10 bases. Germline assignment: CDR1 SQVTM and CDR2 ANQGSEA. This CDR3 is 12 amino acids long. Written as DNA, the CDR3 is TGCAGCGGGCGGAGGGAGAACACTGAAGCTTTCTTT. Protein: CSGRRENTEAFF.

This clonotype was counted at least ten times. The rearrangement joins TRBV29-1 to TRBJ2-1; no firm D call. CDR1 SQVTM and CDR2 ANQGSEA come from the germline V gene. Deletions cut 5 bases from V and 5 bases from J, with 13 bases between. CDR3 length equals 13 residues. The CDR3 protein is CSVSDRTNNEQFF. CDR3 bases: TGCAGCGTTTCCGACCGGACGAACAATGAGCAGTTCTTC.

J is TRBJ2-6 and V is TRBV2; perhaps D is TRBD1 or TRBD2 (6 bases each). V gave up 7 bases and J gave up 3 bases, with 10 bases separating them. The CDR3 has 14 amino acids. Germline V gene data show CDR1 as SNHLY and CDR2 as FYNNEI. CDR3 DNA: TGTGCCAGCACGGGGGCGCGTGGGGCCAACGTCCTGACTTTC. Protein sequence: CASTGARGANVLTF.

The V call is TRBV20-1, the J call TRBJ2-1; 14 positions agree with TRBD2. Germline V gene data show CDR1 as DFQATT and CDR2 as SNEGSKA (reference sequence). The CDR3 covers 16 residues. V trimming: 0 bases; J trimming: 4 bases; junction bases outside the gene matches: 2. The CDR3 region has the DNA TGCAGTGCTAGAGATCGGACTAGCGGGGGGTACAATGAGCAGTTCTTC. Its protein is CSARDRTSGGYNEQFF.

The gene calls are TRBV6-2 or TRBV6-3 and TRBJ2-5; 10 nucleotides agree with TRBD2. Germline V gene sequence: CDR1 MNHEY, CDR2 SVGEGT. V lost 6 bases to trimming and J lost 5 bases; unmatched junction nucleotides: 9. This CDR3 spans 15 amino acids. CDR3 in amino acids: CASRTLAGAWETQYF. The CDR3 DNA is TGTGCCAGCAGGACTCTAGCGGGAGCTTGGGAGACCCAGTACTTC.

In this sample, this clonotype turned up a few times. The J gene is TRBJ2-1, the V gene TRBV4-1, with TRBD1 matching 12 bases. V lost 6 bases, J lost 1 base, and 4 bases stayed unmatched. Germline V gene sequence: CDR1 MGHRA, CDR2 YSYEKL. CDR3 length: 16 amino acids. Here the CDR3 DNA reads TGCGCCAGCAGACAGGGACAGGGGGCATCCTACAATGAGCAGTTCTTC. Translated, it gives CASRQGQGASYNEQFF.

This clonotype was picked up a small number of times. This chain joins TRBV6-5 and TRBJ1-2; the match to TRBD1 covers 9 bases. V gave up 1 base and J gave up 2 bases; unmatched junction bases: 8. The germline CDR1 and CDR2 sequences are MNHEY and SVGAGI. CDR3 length: 17 amino acids. CDR3 loop: CASSYFLPGQGNYGYTF. CDR3 nucleotides: TGTGCCAGCAGTTACTTCCTCCCCGGACAGGGGAACTATGGCTACACCTTC.

On this clonotype itself: Because the CDR3 is missing its conserved closing phenylalanine or tryptophan, this is likely a read error. It is unclear where the CDR3 begins or ends on the DNA, so no DNA is shown, and the CDR3 is as TCRdb lists it. This chain links TRBV7-7 with TRBJ2-5. Counting both end residues, the CDR3 totals 12 amino acids. The germline V gene has CDR1 SSHAT and CDR2 FNYEAQ (reference sequence). The CDR3 loop reads CASSPTQRPSTS.

V gene TRBV7-2 combines with J gene TRBJ1-2; a weak D match, TRBD1 (5 bases). The CDR3 extends over 14 amino acids. Trimming left V 5 bases short and J 4 bases short, with 14 bases between. Per germline, CDR1 SGHTA and CDR2 FQGNSA. This CDR3 is CASSRDGSSYGYTF. CDR3 DNA sequence: TGTGCCAGCAGCCGGGACGGATCCAGCTATGGCTACACCTTC.

The chain combines TRBV20-1 with TRBJ2-5; possible D gene TRBD2, 6 bases. Trimming removed 6 bases from V and 3 bases from J, with 20 bases in between. CDR3 length: 15 amino acids. Per germline, CDR1 DFQATT and CDR2 SNEGSKA (reference sequence). The CDR3 DNA follows: TGCAGTGCCCCGGGACTGATGAATTTTAAAGAGACCCAGTACTTC. Translated: CSAPGLMNFKETQYF.